The 22 T cell receptor beta chains listed next were all sequenced from one sample in a study of T cells in women clearing cervical HPV infection. Only in-frame clones appear in the TCRdb table, and some are missing; sequencing was by immunoSEQ multiplex PCR. Here the sample table reports around 33,000 clones. Sequencing used blood buffy coat. Receptor source: a woman aged 18-70 years with a cervical HPV16 infection that either progressed to CIN3+ or cleared (not recorded which).

In the case of this clone: The CDR3 goes on 3 residues after the read ends, and that part is filled in from the germline J gene. The chain combines TRBV20-1 with TRBJ2-6; tentative D call: TRBD2 (5 bases). V gave up 6 bases and J gave up 0 bases, with 15 bases separating them. This CDR3 is 16 amino acids long. The V gene's germline CDR1 is DFQATT and CDR2 SNEGSKA (reference sequence). CDR3 sequence: CSAPRGFYSGANVLTF. CDR3 DNA (partial): TGCAGTGCACCCCGCGGGTTCTACTCTGGGGCCAACGTC.

As concerns this clone: The CDR3 is cut off 3 residues early in the read; its end comes from the germline J gene. The chain recombines TRBV10-2 with TRBJ2-2; 13 bases line up with TRBD2. Germline V CDR1 and CDR2: WSHSY, SAAADI. CDR3 length equals 18 residues. The V segment lost 7 bases and the J segment 0 bases; nucleotides outside the gene matches: 8. The covered CDR3 bases are TGCGCCAGCAATCGACTAGCGGGGGGCGCGGCGAACACCGGGGAG. It specifies CASNRLAGGAANTGE. The whole CDR3 region reads CASNRLAGGAANTGELFF.

Regarding this clone: The CDR3 goes on 3 residues after the read ends, and that part is filled in from the germline J gene. This sequence joins TRBV18 and TRBJ1-2; D is unresolved. The CDR3 spans 15 residues. From germline, CDR1 is KGHSH and CDR2 LQKENI. V was clipped by 5 bases and J by 3 bases, with 16 bases between them. The CDR3 bases that were read are TGTGCCAGCTCATCTACTAGCTGGGAGGACTATGGC. This sequence encodes CASSSTSWEDYG. The full CDR3 is CASSSTSWEDYGYTF.

A remark on this clone: Read coverage stops 3 residues before the CDR3 terminus; the germline J gene supplies the remainder. This chain joins TRBV18 and TRBJ1-6; TRBD1 might be the D (6 bases). From germline, CDR1 is KGHSH and CDR2 LQKENI. V was clipped by 6 bases and J by 10 bases, with 10 bases between them. The CDR3 is 12 amino acids. CDR3 loop: CASSAGDSPLHF. The CDR3 bases that were read are TGTGCCAGCTCCGCAGGGGACTCACCC. The whole variable domain, filled in from reference TRBV18 and TRBJ1-6, reads NAGVMQNPRHLVRRRGQEARLRCSPMKGHSHVYWYRQLPEEGLKFMVYLQKENIIDESGMPKERFSAEFPKEGPSILRIQQVVRGDSAAYFCASSAGDSPLHFGNGTRLTVT.

In regard to this clone: Read sequence stops 3 residues before the CDR3 end, and the germline J gene provides the missing end. The chain uses TRBV7-8 and TRBJ2-7; D is perhaps TRBD1 (6 bases). In germline, CDR1 is SGHVS, CDR2 FQNEAQ. The CDR3 contains 15 residues. V dropped 2 bases and J dropped 6 bases, with 17 bases sitting between them. The CDR3 here is CASSLYQGPAAEQYF. The covered CDR3 bases are TGTGCCAGCAGCTTATATCAGGGGCCCGCCGCCGAG.

Of note for this clone: The sequence runs out 3 residues before the end of the CDR3; the remainder is reconstructed from the germline J gene. The J gene is TRBJ2-2, the V gene TRBV10-1; tentative D call: TRBD1 (6 bases). Per the germline V gene, CDR1 is WNHNN and CDR2 is SYGVQD (reference sequence). Trimming pared 4 bases from V and 7 bases from J, leaving 13 bases between. The CDR3 contains 14 residues. The CDR3 here is CASSVDSQGGELFF. The sequenced CDR3 bases are TGCGCCAGCAGTGTGGACAGCCAAGGCGGGGAG.

Of note for this clone: The CDR3 goes on 3 residues after the read ends, and that part is filled in from the germline J gene. The chain combines TRBV30 with TRBJ2-5; TRBD2 aligns across 9 bases. This CDR3 has 15 residues. J gave up 4 bases and V 5 bases, and 11 bases lay outside the gene matches. The germline gives CDR1 GTSNPN, CDR2 SVGIG (reference sequence). The CDR3 region is CAWAAMRGGTETQYF. CDR3 bases read: TGTGCCTGGGCTGCGATGCGGGGGGGCACAGAGACC.

With regard to this clone: The missing CDR3 end, 3 residues past where the read stops, is filled in from the germline J gene. The rearrangement uses TRBV5-1 and TRBJ2-1; a weak D match, TRBD2 (6 bases). Germline CDR1 is SGHRS and CDR2 is YFSETQ. The V end was cut by 0 bases, the J end by 4 bases, with 11 bases between. The CDR3 totals 15 residues. CDR3 DNA (partial): TGCGCCAGCAGCTTGGAGGGACTCGATTACAATGAG. Protein sequence: CASSLEGLDYNE. The entire CDR3 protein is CASSLEGLDYNEQFF.

In the case of this clone: The junction shows a germline mismatch at one end, possibly a read error. The read comes to an end 3 residues before the CDR3 does, leaving the germline J gene to fill in the end. The chain has TRBV7-9 and TRBJ2-7; D gene unclear. The CDR3 has 13 residues. Looked up from germline, CDR1 is SEHNR and CDR2 is FQNEAQ (reference sequence). CDR3 DNA (partial): TGTTCCAGCAGCTTAATAACAGCCTACGAG. Residues: CSSSLITAYE. The complete CDR3 protein is CSSSLITAYEQYF.

Points on this clone: The read is 3 residues too short to cover the CDR3 end, so that end is filled in from the germline J gene. The V and J genes are TRBV7-8 and TRBJ2-7, with no clear D. Germline lookup yields CDR1 SGHVS and CDR2 FQNEAQ. The CDR3 is 16 amino acids. Trimming stripped 6 bases from V and 1 base from J, with 19 bases between. The sequenced CDR3 bases are TGTGCCAGCAGTAACCACGCTCTCGCCGGGTCCTACGAG. Amino acid sequence: CASSNHALAGSYE. The whole CDR3 reads CASSNHALAGSYEQYF.

As for this clone: The CDR3 is cut off 3 residues early in the read; its end comes from the germline J gene. The chain has TRBV19 and TRBJ2-2; no clear D gene. Germline CDR1 reads LNHDA; CDR2 reads SQIVND (reference sequence). V lost 3 bases, J lost 7 bases, and 3 bases lay in between. This CDR3 has 11 residues. CDR3 protein: CASSILGELFF. The sequenced part of the CDR3 DNA is TGTGCCAGTAGTATCCTCGGGGAG.

To note about this clone: The read gets to within 3 residues of the CDR3 end, and the germline J gene fills in the rest. The J gene is TRBJ1-1, the V gene TRBV19, with TRBD1 identical over 7 bases. The germline V gene encodes CDR1 LNHDA and CDR2 SQIVND (reference sequence). This CDR3 is 13 amino acids long. V shed 6 bases and J 4 bases; nucleotides not matched to a gene: 5. CDR3 protein: CASRGGGVTEAFF. The covered CDR3 bases are TGTGCCAGTAGAGGAGGGGGCGTCACTGAA.

About this clone: The read ends 3 residues before the CDR3 terminus; that terminus is restored from the germline J gene. This chain uses TRBV24-1 with TRBJ2-2; no clear D gene. CDR3 length: 15 residues. Trimming took 3 bases from V and 7 from J, leaving 14 bases between them. CDR1 and CDR2 (germline): KGHDR, SFDVKD. CDR3 amino acids: CATSDPGGGDGELFF. The sequenced CDR3 bases are TGTGCCACCAGTGATCCTGGTGGCGGCGACGGGGAG.

The covered CDR3 bases are TGTGCCAGCAGTCCCCCGGTTGGGAACACCGGGGAG. Translation gives CASSPPVGNTGE. Given in full, the CDR3 is CASSPPVGNTGELFF. The V call is TRBV7-9, the J call TRBJ2-2; D ambiguous. The read comes to an end 3 residues before the CDR3 does, leaving the germline J gene to fill in the end. This CDR3 has 15 residues. Trimming took 6 bases from V and 1 from J, leaving 12 bases between them. Germline CDR1 SEHNR, CDR2 FQNEAQ (reference sequence).

As regards this clone: The sequence runs out 3 residues before the end of the CDR3; the remainder is reconstructed from the germline J gene. The rearrangement joins TRBV7-3 to TRBJ2-1; TRBD1 agrees at 9 bases. CDR3 length: 17 residues. Looked up from germline, CDR1 is SGHTA and CDR2 is FQGTGA. V shed 5 bases and J 1 base; nucleotides not matched to a gene: 9. The part of the CDR3 DNA that was read is TGTGCCAGCAGCCACGGTGGGGACAGGGAATCCTACAATGAG. Translated: CASSHGGDRESYNE. The full CDR3 protein is CASSHGGDRESYNEQFF.

About this clone itself: The read falls 3 residues short of the CDR3 end, and the missing part is taken from the germline J gene. The chain couples TRBV7-3 to TRBJ2-5; 14 nucleotides align to TRBD2. The CDR3 is made up of 15 amino acids. Per germline, CDR1 SGHTA and CDR2 FQGTGA. The trim removed 4 bases at V and 3 bases at J, leaving 1 base unmatched. The sequenced part of the CDR3 DNA is TGTGCCAGCAGCTCGGGACTAGCGGGGGAAGAGACC. Translated, it gives CASSSGLAGEET. The full CDR3 protein is CASSSGLAGEETQYF. The full variable domain, completed using reference TRBV7-3 and TRBJ2-5, is GAGVSQTPSNKVTEKGKYVELRCDPISGHTALYWYRQSLGQGPEFLIYFQGTGAADDSGLPNDRFFAVRPEGSVSTLKIQRTERGDSAVYLCASSSGLAGEETQYFGPGTRLLVL.

On this clone itself: Sequencing ends 3 residues short of the CDR3 end; the germline J gene provides the rest. The V and J genes are TRBV30 and TRBJ2-2; a weak D match, TRBD1 (6 bases). The CDR3 is 10 residues long. Looked up from germline, CDR1 is GTSNPN and CDR2 is SVGIG (reference sequence). The part of the CDR3 DNA that was read is TGTGCCTGGCGGCAGGACAGG. This sequence encodes CAWRQDR. The CDR3 in its entirety is CAWRQDRLFF.

The chain's CDR3 is CASSIGQGMGPQHF. CDR3 DNA, as far as it was read: TGTGCCAGTAGTATCGGTCAGGGCATGGGGCCC. This chain uses TRBV19 with TRBJ1-5; TRBD1 might be the D (5 bases). Coverage ceases 3 residues before the CDR3 finishes, and the germline J gene fills in the end. CDR1 is LNHDA, CDR2 SQIVND, per germline (reference sequence). With 3 bases removed from V and 9 bases from J, the gap between germline ends came to 15 bases. The CDR3 runs to 14 residues.

Notes on this clone: The CDR3 end is not reached by the read, which stops 3 residues before it; the germline J gene fills it in. The rearrangement joins TRBV7-3 to TRBJ2-5, with a weak D call TRBD1 (6 bases). The CDR3 has 15 residues. From germline, CDR1 is SGHTA and CDR2 FQGTGA. V dropped 5 bases and J dropped 2 bases, with 15 bases sitting between them. The CDR3 is CASSQRPRGQETQYF. CDR3 DNA (partial): TGTGCCAGCAGCCAACGTCCTAGGGGGCAAGAGACC.

Concerning this clone itself: The missing CDR3 end, 3 residues past where the read stops, is filled in from the germline J gene. The rearrangement uses TRBV6-2 or TRBV6-3 and TRBJ1-1, with 9 bases matching TRBD1. V shed 5 bases, J shed 0 bases, and the junction held 7 bases outside the gene matches. Germline values: CDR1 MNHEY, CDR2 SVGEGT. The CDR3 extends over 16 amino acids. The CDR3 is CASSRGQGTLNTEAFF. The covered CDR3 bases are TGTGCCAGCAGTCGCGGACAGGGGACTTTGAACACTGAA.

CDR3 DNA, as far as it was read: TGTGCCAGCAGTGAGGACAGGGGACGTGGCGAG. Translated: CASSEDRGRGE. The whole CDR3 sequence is CASSEDRGRGEQYF. This rearrangement joins TRBV2 to TRBJ2-7; 9 bases map to TRBD1. The read ends 3 residues before the CDR3 terminus; that terminus is restored from the germline J gene. The V and J ends lost 3 bases and 6 bases, in that order; junction bases with no gene match: 6. The germline gives CDR1 SNHLY, CDR2 FYNNEI. The CDR3 is 14 residues long.

A word on this clone: The read finishes 3 residues shy of the CDR3 end, and the germline J gene is used to complete it. V gene TRBV7-2 combines with J gene TRBJ1-5; 8 positions match TRBD1. The CDR3 spans 14 residues. Germline loops: CDR1 SGHTA, CDR2 FQGNSA. The trim removed 5 bases at V and 5 bases at J, leaving 5 bases unmatched. CDR3 amino acids: CASSRTGSDQPQHF. The sequenced CDR3 bases are TGTGCCAGCAGCCGGACAGGGTCCGATCAGCCC.